The 20 T cell receptor beta chains presented below share a single source sample, sequenced in a study of shared clonotypes between healthy human individuals. Assay: immunoSEQ multiplex PCR; the TCRdb copy retains only in-frame clones and omits some. The sample consists of about 980,000 clones, roughly 72% of them appearing once. The sample was memory CD4+ T cells sorted from blood. Subset specified: CD45RA-negative fraction. The receptors here all came from a young man in good health.

The chain is built from TRBV19 and TRBJ2-4; no firm D call. Per the germline V gene, CDR1 is LNHDA and CDR2 is SQIVND (reference sequence). CDR3 length equals 14 residues. V lost 6 bases to trimming and J lost 8 bases, with 17 bases between them. The CDR3 DNA follows: TGTGCCAGTAGCCAGGTCTACGATTCGGACATTCAGTACTTC. It specifies CASSQVYDSDIQYF. Using reference TRBV19 and TRBJ2-4 for the parts outside the CDR3, the full variable domain is DGGITQSPKYLFRKEGQNVTLSCEQNLNHDAMYWYRQDPGQGLRLIYYSQIVNDFQKGDIAEGYSVSREKKESFPLTVTSAQKNPTAFYLCASSQVYDSDIQYFGAGTRLSVL.

In this sample, this clone turned up a few times. This chain joins TRBV7-2 and TRBJ2-3, with a possible D match to TRBD2 (6 bases). Germline CDR1 SGHTA, CDR2 FQGNSA. Deletions cut 2 bases from V and 4 bases from J, with 13 bases between. The CDR3 has 15 residues. The CDR3 reads CASSLSGGDADTQYF. As DNA, the CDR3 is TGTGCCAGCAGCTTATCTGGCGGGGACGCAGATACGCAGTATTTT.

V gene TRBV4-1 combines with J gene TRBJ2-7; 7 bases are a match to TRBD2. This CDR3 region has 14 residues. The J segment lost 7 bases and the V segment lost 4 bases, leaving 10 bases of the junction unmatched. Germline CDR1 is MGHRA and CDR2 is YSYEKL. CDR3 protein: CASSRSASGGEQYF. The CDR3 DNA sequence: TGCGCCAGCAGCCGGTCCGCTAGCGGAGGGGAGCAGTACTTC.

This clone was observed a few times. The genes are TRBV27 and TRBJ2-2; D gene ambiguous. The length of the CDR3 is 15 residues. The germline V gene has CDR1 MNHEY and CDR2 SMNVEV (reference sequence). V shed 5 bases and J shed 1 base, with 11 bases lying between them. Written as DNA, the CDR3 is TGTGCCAGCAGTCTGGTGAGGATGAACACCGGGGAGCTGTTTTTT. Protein: CASSLVRMNTGELFF.

Notes on this clone: Other DNA sequences of this sample code for an identical CDR3. The rearrangement joins TRBV5-1 to TRBJ2-5, with 7 bases aligning to TRBD1. CDR1 and CDR2 (germline): SGHRS, YFSETQ. This CDR3 is built from 14 residues. V lost 0 bases and J lost 4; bases outside the gene matches: 3. The CDR3 here is CASSLATGRETQYF. CDR3 bases: TGCGCCAGCAGCTTGGCGACAGGGAGAGAGACCCAGTACTTC.

This sequence joins TRBV30 and TRBJ2-3, with D tentatively TRBD2 (5 bases). Trimming shortened V by 0 bases and J by 2 bases, and 6 bases separated the two germline ends. This CDR3 is built from 13 residues. Per germline, CDR1 GTSNPN and CDR2 SVGIG (reference sequence). The CDR3 region has the DNA TGTGCCTGGAGTGTGGACTCCACAGATACGCAGTATTTT. Translating it yields CAWSVDSTDTQYF.

The V and J genes are TRBV28 and TRBJ2-4, with D perhaps TRBD1 or TRBD2 (5 bases each). Germline V lookup: CDR1 MDHEN, CDR2 SYDVKM. This CDR3 contains 15 residues. The germline V and J ends were trimmed by 6 bases and 2 bases, with 14 bases remaining between them. CDR3 residues: CASSDSRETKNIQYF. CDR3 DNA: TGTGCCAGCAGCGATTCCAGGGAGACCAAAAACATTCAGTACTTC.

The chain employs TRBV7-8 and TRBJ2-1; 10 positions agree with TRBD2. The V segment lost 5 bases and the J segment 8 bases; nucleotides outside the gene matches: 9. Germline V gene lookup returns CDR1 SGHVS and CDR2 FQNEAQ. This CDR3 is 15 amino acids long. The CDR3 reads CASSLQRGGRDEQFF. As DNA, the CDR3 is TGTGCCAGCAGCCTCCAGCGGGGGGGCCGCGATGAGCAGTTCTTC.

Details on this clone: This same CDR3 is encoded by further DNA sequences in the sample. The chain joins TRBV5-1 to TRBJ2-3; 11 positions agree with TRBD2. V gave up 4 bases and J gave up 0 bases; unmatched junction bases: 4. Germline CDR1 SGHRS, CDR2 YFSETQ. This CDR3 has 16 amino acids. CDR3 nucleotide sequence: TGCGCCAGCAGCGCCCTAGCGGGGGGAAGCACAGATACGCAGTATTTT. Translation gives CASSALAGGSTDTQYF.

The chain links TRBV11-2 to TRBJ1-1; D ambiguous. This CDR3 comprises 12 residues. Germline V gives CDR1 SGHAT, CDR2 FQNNGV. V lost 5 bases and J 5 bases, leaving 9 bases between the germline ends. The CDR3, as DNA: TGTGCCAGCAGCCTCGGACCGACTGAAGCTTTCTTT. Translation: CASSLGPTEAFF.

This clone was recorded only once. The chain combines TRBV18 with TRBJ2-3, with D possibly matching TRBD2 (6 bases). The CDR3 loop spans 14 amino acids. CDR1 and CDR2 (germline): KGHSH, LQKENI. Trimming stripped 8 bases from V and 3 bases from J, with 15 bases between. DNA for the CDR3: TGTGCCAGCGCGAGACTAGAACTGACAGATACGCAGTATTTT. Residues: CASARLELTDTQYF.

This clone was found a few times. In the same sample, other DNA sequences code for this CDR3. The rearrangement joins TRBV5-6 to TRBJ1-5; no clear D gene. Germline CDR1 and CDR2: SGHDT and YYEEEE. CDR3 length equals 13 residues. Trimming removed 2 bases from V and 4 bases from J, with 7 bases in between. The CDR3 region has the DNA TGTGCCAGCAGCTTTACGGGGAATCAGCCCCAGCATTTT. This gives the protein CASSFTGNQPQHF.

The chain couples TRBV30 to TRBJ2-2; 7 nucleotides agree with TRBD1. Germline CDR1 GTSNPN, CDR2 SVGIG (reference sequence). The CDR3 is 17 amino acids. The V segment lost 1 base and the J segment 7 bases; nucleotides outside the gene matches: 15. Here the CDR3 DNA reads TGTGCCTGGAGTGCCCGCCTATGGACAGGCAAGATCGGGGAGCTGTTTTTT. Encoded protein: CAWSARLWTGKIGELFF.

As regards this clone: The sample carries other DNA sequences with the same CDR3. The chain recombines TRBV18 with TRBJ1-6; unclear D gene. The V end lost 4 bases, the J end lost 7 bases, and 5 bases lay between the germline ends. From germline, CDR1 is KGHSH and CDR2 LQKENI. CDR3 length: 12 amino acids. As DNA, the CDR3 is TGTGCCAGCTCACTTCCGAATTCACCCCTCCACTTT. It yields the protein CASSLPNSPLHF.

The rearrangement links TRBV7-3 to TRBJ1-5; D uncertain. CDR3 length: 13 amino acids. Trimming took 5 bases from V and 7 from J, leaving 12 bases between them. The germline V gene has CDR1 SGHTA and CDR2 FQGTGA. The CDR3 DNA reads TGTGCCAGCAGCCCCTCCCCGGGCCAGCCCCAGCATTTT. Amino acid sequence: CASSPSPGQPQHF.

The chain joins TRBV7-8 to TRBJ1-3, with D possibly being TRBD1 (6 bases). There are 18 residues in the CDR3. The V end was cut by 2 bases, the J end by 0 bases, with 17 bases between. The germline gives CDR1 SGHVS, CDR2 FQNEAQ. The CDR3 region has the DNA TGTGCCAGCAGCTTAAGGGGGGGAGGCACCTACTCTGGAAACACCATATATTTT. Translation gives CASSLRGGGTYSGNTIYF.

For this clone: An end of the junction differs from the germline gene, which may be a read error. The chain joins TRBV7-3 to TRBJ1-2; TRBD1 aligns across 9 bases. CDR1 and CDR2 from the germline V gene are SGHTA and FQGTGA. This CDR3 spans 14 amino acids. The CDR3 protein is CASSLTGGAVGYTF. The CDR3 DNA reads TGTGCCAGCAGCCTAACAGGGGGCGCAGTAGGTTACACCTTC.

The chain carries TRBV7-9 and TRBJ1-2; D is undetermined. With 0 bases removed from V and 2 bases from J, the gap between germline ends came to 7 bases. Germline V gives CDR1 SEHNR, CDR2 FQNEAQ (reference sequence). The CDR3 loop spans 14 amino acids. The CDR3 DNA is TGTGCCAGCAGCTTAGCCCCGAACAACTATGGCTACACCTTC. Translation gives CASSLAPNNYGYTF.

Note on this clone: This sample also contains other DNA sequences that code for the same CDR3. The gene calls are TRBV5-6 and TRBJ2-7; D unresolved. The germline V gene encodes CDR1 SGHDT and CDR2 YYEEEE. This CDR3 has 14 residues. The germline V and J ends were trimmed by 2 bases and 1 base, with 10 bases remaining between them. CDR3 coding DNA: TGTGCCAGCAGCTTTCGAGACCCTTCCTACGAGCAGTACTTC. Translated: CASSFRDPSYEQYF.

This chain joins TRBV28 and TRBJ1-6; 8 nucleotides align to TRBD1. The germline CDR1 and CDR2 sequences are MDHEN and SYDVKM. V shed 5 bases, J shed 2 bases, and the junction held 8 bases outside the gene matches. There are 17 residues in the CDR3. The CDR3 here is CASSPRGQGTYNSPLHF. In DNA form, the CDR3 reads TGTGCCAGCAGTCCCCGAGGACAGGGCACCTATAATTCACCCCTCCACTTT.